A selection of T cell receptor beta chains follows, all from one sample in a study of T cell responses to AZD1222 COVID-19 vaccine. TCRdb keeps only in-frame clones here, not all; method: immunoSEQ multiplex PCR. The table shows some 140,000 clones, with approximately 89% occurring only once. The specimen comprised peripheral blood, sampled on day 0 of AZD1222 vaccination. Receptors originate from an adult in good health. Both conserved end residues are part of each CDR3. The D gene is left open where the match is weak. A clone size is listed for some rows: how often the clone was seen (once, few, many), or a class if it is expanded.

TRBJ2-7,-,TRBV25-1,-,TGTGCCAGCAGTGGACAGAACTACGAGCAGTACTTC,CASSGQNYEQYF
TRBJ2-2,-,TRBV5-1,TRBD1,TGCGCCAGCAGCACCGGGACAGGGCACACCGGGGAGCTGTTTTTT,CASSTGTGHTGELFF
TRBJ2-3,-,TRBV11-3,TRBD1,TGTGCCAGCGAGGGACAGGCCACAGATACGCAGTATTTT,CASEGQATDTQYF
TRBJ1-1,-,TRBV12-3/TRBV12-4,-,TGTGCCAGCAGCTCCCGGGAGAATGAAGCTTTCTTT,CASSSRENEAFF
TRBJ2-6,-,TRBV28,-,TGTGCCAGCAGTTCACCACGGGACTTGGGGGGGGCCAACGTCCTGACTTTC,CASSSPRDLGGANVLTF
TRBJ2-1,-,TRBV18,TRBD1,TGTGCCAGTTTCCGGACAGGTACAAACAATGAGCAGTTCTTC,CASFRTGTNNEQFF
TRBJ2-1,-,TRBV9,TRBD2,TGTGCCAGCAGCGTATACGGCGGGGGCAATGAGCAGTTCTTC,CASSVYGGGNEQFF
TRBJ2-5,-,TRBV11-3,TRBD2,TGTGCCAGCAGCAAGAGGGCCATAGCGGGAGGTGAGACCCAGTACTTC,CASSKRAIAGGETQYF
TRBJ1-2,-,TRBV5-6,-,TGTGCCAGCAGCTTTACAGGTCAATATGGCTACACCTTC,CASSFTGQYGYTF
TRBJ1-4,-,TRBV10-3,-,TGTGCCATCAGTGAGTCTCGCCAGCGTAATGAAAAACTGTTTTTT,CAISESRQRNEKLFF
TRBJ2-5,-,TRBV12-3/TRBV12-4,-,TGTGCCAGCAGTTTACCATCCCAAGAGACCCAGTACTTC,CASSLPSQETQYF
TRBJ2-1,-,TRBV4-1,TRBD2,TGCGCCAGCAGCCAACTAGCGGGAGTTCAAAATGAGCAGTTCTTC,CASSQLAGVQNEQFF
TRBJ2-1,-,TRBV9,-,TGTGCCAGCAGCGCGACAGTTAACTCCTACAATGAGCAGTTCTTC,CASSATVNSYNEQFF
TRBJ2-5,-,TRBV5-6,-,TGTGCCAGCAGCTTGGTACAAACCCAAGAGACCCAGTACTTC,CASSLVQTQETQYF
TRBJ1-2,-,TRBV6-5,TRBD1,TGTGCCAGCAGCGGGGGACAGACCTATGGCTACACCTTC,CASSGGQTYGYTF
TRBJ2-1,-,TRBV24-1,TRBD1,TGTGCCACCAGTGATTGGCGGACAGGTACCTACAATGAGCAGTTCTTC,CATSDWRTGTYNEQFF
TRBJ1-1,-,TRBV5-1,-,TGCGCCAGCAGCAGGAACAGGGAGGTTGGGACTGAAGCTTTCTTT,CASSRNREVGTEAFF
TRBJ2-3,-,TRBV5-4,-,TGTGCCAGCAGCTTGGTAGAAGGCGGGAAGACGCAGTATTTT,CASSLVEGGKTQYF
TRBJ2-5,-,TRBV7-2,-,TGTGCCAGCAGCACTAGGAGGGAGACCCAGTACTTC,CASSTRRETQYF
TRBJ1-2,-,TRBV11-2,-,TGTGCCAGCACCCCGACGGTGGGGAGCGGCTACACCTTC,CASTPTVGSGYTF
TRBJ1-5,-,TRBV10-2,-,TGCGCCAGCGGGTATAATGGGCAGCCCCAGCATTTT,CASGYNGQPQHF
TRBJ1-1,-,TRBV4-3,-,TGCGCCAGCAGCCGTCACAGGGAGGGCACTGAAGCTTTCTTT,CASSRHREGTEAFF
TRBJ1-2,once,TRBV3-1/TRBV3-2,-,TGTGCCAGCAGGGGAGTCGACTATGGCTACACCTTC,CASRGVDYGYTF
TRBJ2-7,-,TRBV9,-,TGTGCCAGCTCGCGGGGCCGGGCTTCCTACGAGCAGTACTTC,CASSRGRASYEQYF
TRBJ1-2,-,TRBV28,TRBD1,TGTGCCAGCAGTTTGACAGGGGAGGGCTACACCTTC,CASSLTGEGYTF
TRBJ1-4,-,TRBV5-1,TRBD1,TGCGCCAGCAGCTTGACAGGGACAGCTGAGGAAAAACTGTTTTTT,CASSLTGTAEEKLFF
TRBJ1-1,-,TRBV14,-,TGTGCCAGCAGCCAACTGACGGTAACCGCTGAAGCTTTCTTT,CASSQLTVTAEAFF
TRBJ2-7,-,TRBV27,TRBD1,TGTGCCAGCAGTTTGCCACCGGGACAGGGGATCCGCGAGCAGTACTTC,CASSLPPGQGIREQYF
TRBJ1-3,-,TRBV6-5,-,TGTGCCAGCACCCGAACAGGAGACTCTGGAAACACCATATATTTT,CASTRTGDSGNTIYF
TRBJ2-1,few,TRBV6-2/TRBV6-3,-,TGTGCCAGCAGTTTCCGGCCCTCACAAGCCACCTACAATGAGCAGTTCTTC,CASSFRPSQATYNEQFF
TRBJ1-2,-,TRBV9,TRBD1,TGTGCCAGCAGCCCACAGGGGGGTGGCTATGGCTACACCTTC,CASSPQGGGYGYTF
TRBJ1-6,-,TRBV28,-,TGTGCAGAGAGCTCCTATAATTCACCCCTCCACTTT,CAESSYNSPLHF
TRBJ1-1,-,TRBV5-4,-,TGTGCCAGCAGCTTGGTAGGGGTGACTGAAGCTTTCTTT,CASSLVGVTEAFF
TRBJ2-2,-,TRBV5-1,-,TGCGCCAGCAGCTTTATGGTTGACACCGGGGAGCTGTTTTTT,CASSFMVDTGELFF
TRBJ2-2,once,TRBV2,-,TGTGCCAGCAGCAACTTAGGCACCGGGGAGCTGTTTTTT,CASSNLGTGELFF
TRBJ1-1,-,TRBV27,-,TGTGCCAGCAGTTTATTTGCAGGGGTGAACACTGAAGCTTTCTTT,CASSLFAGVNTEAFF
TRBJ2-1,-,TRBV15,-,TGTGCCACCAGCAGACAGGGGACCTACAATGAGCAGTTCTTC,CATSRQGTYNEQFF
TRBJ1-5,once,TRBV28,-,TGTGCCAGCAGTTTTTCGAATCAGCCCCAGCATTTT,CASSFSNQPQHF
TRBJ1-4,-,TRBV14,-,TGTGCCAGCAGCCCTACACTGGGGCATGAAAAACTGTTTTTT,CASSPTLGHEKLFF